This TCR beta chain emerged from a study of response to subunit inactivated influenza vaccine. The germline V gene encodes CDR1 MDHEN and CDR2 SYDVKM. The CDR3 runs to 13 residues. The V end was cut by 6 bases, the J end by 5 bases, with 13 bases between. TCRdb reanalysed the RT-PCR reads using MiXCR and keeps one entry per CDR3 protein. The repertoire holds about 540,000 distinct CDR3 sequences, with 20% to 25% as singletons. This same sample was also taken into another study, of T cells expressing NK-cell markers. That report adds: UMI-tagged 5'RACE template switching yielded the TCR beta cDNA.

This specimen consisted of CD4+ T cells sorted from PBMCs, obtained about 12 days after vaccination. The sequence derives from a man in his fifties or sixties who received an inactivated influenza vaccine. The gene calls are TRBV28 and TRBJ2-5; maybe TRBD1 (5 bases). The CDR3 bases are TGTGCCAGCAGAAGGGGAAATGAGGAGACCCAGTACTTC. This codes for CASRRGNEETQYF.